This TCR beta chain was sequenced in a study of spatial heterogeneity in lung cancer. Whole-study context: A total of over 70 untreated early-stage non-small cell lung cancer patients served as donors. Researchers sequenced follow-up PBMC samples if they had them, and these came a median of roughly two years after resection.

Study-wide results and caveats: Circulating ubiquitous expanded tumor TCRs were observed more frequently at resection than at follow-up.

Germline CDR1 reads MNHEY; CDR2 reads SVGAGI. The CDR3 spans 13 residues. Trimming removed 4 bases at V and 2 bases at J, with 6 bases between. Individual TCR cDNA molecules each bore their own unique molecular identifier. Each CDR3 protein gets one entry after TCRdb re-called the 5' RACE reads with MiXCR. The data show approximately 56,000 distinct CDR3 sequences, with around 6.7% seen just once and 35% held by the top ten. The time point here: blood at routine non-recurrence follow-up after resection. Tumor, nontumor lung or frozen PBMC supplied whole RNA that was sequenced unsorted. This clonotype was found many times. Its cognate antigen is unknown.

Sequenced here: PBMCs, sampled at follow-up. This rearrangement joins TRBV6-5 to TRBJ1-5; D is uncertain. This TCR was recovered from a female donor with early-stage non-small cell lung cancer. CDR3 nucleotide sequence: TGTGCCAGCAGTTCCACCGGCAATCAGCCCCAGCATTTT. This translates into CASSSTGNQPQHF.